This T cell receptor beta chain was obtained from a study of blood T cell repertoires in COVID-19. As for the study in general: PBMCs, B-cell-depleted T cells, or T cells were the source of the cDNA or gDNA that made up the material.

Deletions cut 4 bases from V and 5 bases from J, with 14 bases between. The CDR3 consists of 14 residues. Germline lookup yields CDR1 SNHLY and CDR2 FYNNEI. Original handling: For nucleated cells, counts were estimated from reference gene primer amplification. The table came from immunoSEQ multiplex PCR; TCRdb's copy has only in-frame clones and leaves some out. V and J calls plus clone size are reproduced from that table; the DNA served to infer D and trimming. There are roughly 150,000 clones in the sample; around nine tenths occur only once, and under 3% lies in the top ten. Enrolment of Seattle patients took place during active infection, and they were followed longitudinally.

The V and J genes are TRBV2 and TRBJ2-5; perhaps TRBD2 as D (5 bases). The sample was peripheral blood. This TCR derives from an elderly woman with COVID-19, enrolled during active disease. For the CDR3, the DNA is TGTGCCAGCAGTGTAGGACTGGTCCGGGAGACCCAGTACTTC. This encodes CASSVGLVRETQYF.